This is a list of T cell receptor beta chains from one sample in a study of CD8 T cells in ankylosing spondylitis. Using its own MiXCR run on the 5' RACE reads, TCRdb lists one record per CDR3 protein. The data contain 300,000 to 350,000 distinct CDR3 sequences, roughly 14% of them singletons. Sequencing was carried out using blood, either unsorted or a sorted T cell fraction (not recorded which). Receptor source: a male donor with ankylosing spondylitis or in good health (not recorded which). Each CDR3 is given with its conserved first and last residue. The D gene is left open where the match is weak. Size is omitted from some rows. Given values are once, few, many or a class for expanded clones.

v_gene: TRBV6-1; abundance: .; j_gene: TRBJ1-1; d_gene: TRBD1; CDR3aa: CASSDRGRTEAFF; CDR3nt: TGTGCCAGCAGTGACAGGGGGCGGACTGAAGCTTTCTTT
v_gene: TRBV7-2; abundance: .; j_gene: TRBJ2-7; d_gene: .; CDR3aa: CASSSGTLYEQYF; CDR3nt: TGTGCCAGCAGCTCCGGGACACTCTACGAGCAGTACTTC
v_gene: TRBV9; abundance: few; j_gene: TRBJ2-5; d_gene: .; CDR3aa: CASSQTDQETQYF; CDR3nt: TGTGCCAGCAGCCAAACAGACCAAGAGACCCAGTACTTC
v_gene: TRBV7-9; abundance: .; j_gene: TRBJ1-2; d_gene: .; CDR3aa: CASSLEGTPTGYGYTF; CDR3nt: TGTGCCAGCAGCTTAGAGGGGACCCCGACGGGCTATGGCTACACCTTC
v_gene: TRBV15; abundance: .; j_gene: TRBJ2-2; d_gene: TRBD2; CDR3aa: CATSREPLGSGGAGELFF; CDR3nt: TGTGCCACCAGCAGAGAACCCCTGGGTAGCGGGGGGGCCGGGGAGCTGTTTTTT
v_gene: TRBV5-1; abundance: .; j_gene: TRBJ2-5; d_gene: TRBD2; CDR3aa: CASSLGPSGKQETQYF; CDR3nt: TGCGCCAGCAGCTTGGGGCCTAGCGGGAAGCAAGAGACCCAGTACTTC
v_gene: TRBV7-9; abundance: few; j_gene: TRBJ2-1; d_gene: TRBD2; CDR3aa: CASSLAGTSGTNEQFF; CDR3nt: TGTGCCAGCAGCTTAGCGGGGACTAGCGGGACCAATGAGCAGTTCTTC
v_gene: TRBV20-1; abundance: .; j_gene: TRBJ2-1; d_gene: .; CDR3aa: CSATANEQFF; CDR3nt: TGCAGTGCGACCGCCAATGAGCAGTTCTTC
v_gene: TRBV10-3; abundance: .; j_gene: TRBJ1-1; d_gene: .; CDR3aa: CAISEGPGGGSEAFF; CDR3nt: TGTGCCATCAGTGAGGGACCCGGGGGGGGAAGTGAAGCTTTCTTT
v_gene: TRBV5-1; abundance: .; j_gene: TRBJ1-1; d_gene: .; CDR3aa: CASVTGTGNTEAFF; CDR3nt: TGCGCCAGCGTCACCGGGACGGGGAACACTGAAGCTTTCTTT
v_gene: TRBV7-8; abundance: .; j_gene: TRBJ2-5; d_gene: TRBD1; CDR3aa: CASSWTGVDETQYF; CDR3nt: TGTGCCAGCAGCTGGACAGGGGTGGATGAGACCCAGTACTTC
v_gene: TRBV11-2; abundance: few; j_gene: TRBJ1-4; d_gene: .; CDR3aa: CASSLTGNNEKLFF; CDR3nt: TGTGCCAGCAGCTTAACAGGGAACAATGAAAAACTGTTTTTT
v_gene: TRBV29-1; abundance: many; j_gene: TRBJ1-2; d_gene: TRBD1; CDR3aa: CSVAAGQAYGYTF; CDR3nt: TGCAGCGTAGCAGCTGGACAGGCCTATGGCTACACCTTC
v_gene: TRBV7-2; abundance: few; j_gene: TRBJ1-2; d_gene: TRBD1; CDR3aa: CASSFEPRQGIGYTF; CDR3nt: TGTGCCAGCAGCTTTGAACCGAGACAGGGAATTGGCTACACCTTC
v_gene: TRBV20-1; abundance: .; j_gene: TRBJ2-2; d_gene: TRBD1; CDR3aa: CSARDLDRGTGELFF; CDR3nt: TGCAGTGCTAGAGATCTGGACAGGGGCACCGGGGAGCTGTTTTTT
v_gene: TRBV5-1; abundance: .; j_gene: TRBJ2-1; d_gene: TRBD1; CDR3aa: CASSQMGQNNEQFF; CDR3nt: TGCGCCAGCAGCCAGATGGGACAGAACAATGAGCAGTTCTTC
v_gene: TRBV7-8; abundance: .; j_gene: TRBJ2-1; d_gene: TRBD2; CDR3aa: CASSLPGGTTGNEQFF; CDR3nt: TGTGCCAGCAGCTTACCGGGGGGGACTACCGGAAATGAGCAGTTCTTC
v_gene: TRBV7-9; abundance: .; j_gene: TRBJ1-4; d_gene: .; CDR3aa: CASSPGRENEKLFF; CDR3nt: TGTGCCAGCAGCCCGGGACGGGAAAATGAAAAACTGTTTTTT
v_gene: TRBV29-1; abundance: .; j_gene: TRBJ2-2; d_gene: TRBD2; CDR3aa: CSVGLAGGAGELFF; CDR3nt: TGCAGCGTTGGACTAGCGGGAGGAGCCGGGGAGCTGTTTTTT
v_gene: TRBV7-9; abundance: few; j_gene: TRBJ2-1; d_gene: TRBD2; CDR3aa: CASSSTVAGGMNEQFF; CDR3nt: TGTGCCAGCAGCTCCACAGTAGCGGGGGGAATGAATGAGCAGTTCTTC
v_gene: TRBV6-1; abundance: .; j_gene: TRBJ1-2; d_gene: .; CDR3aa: CASRGGALYGYTF; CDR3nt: TGTGCCAGCAGAGGCGGAGCCCTCTATGGCTACACCTTC
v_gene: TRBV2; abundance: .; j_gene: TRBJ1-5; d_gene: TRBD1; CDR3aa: CASRSGTEGNQPQHF; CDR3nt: TGTGCCAGCAGATCCGGGACAGAAGGCAATCAGCCCCAGCATTTT
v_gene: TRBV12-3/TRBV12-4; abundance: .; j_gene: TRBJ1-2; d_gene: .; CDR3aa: CAVDGAGGYTF; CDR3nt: TGTGCCGTCGATGGGGCCGGTGGCTACACCTTC
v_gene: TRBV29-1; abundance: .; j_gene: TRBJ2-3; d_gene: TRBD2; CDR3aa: CSVPGSSGHTDTQYF; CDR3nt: TGCAGCGTACCCGGGTCTAGCGGACACACAGATACGCAGTATTTT
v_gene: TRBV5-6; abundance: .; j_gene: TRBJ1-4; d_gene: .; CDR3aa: CASSFHNINEKLFF; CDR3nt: TGTGCCAGCAGCTTCCACAACATTAATGAAAAACTGTTTTTT
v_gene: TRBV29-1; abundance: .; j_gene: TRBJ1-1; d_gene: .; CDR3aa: CSVDKGSGTEAFF; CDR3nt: TGCAGCGTTGATAAGGGGTCGGGCACTGAAGCTTTCTTT
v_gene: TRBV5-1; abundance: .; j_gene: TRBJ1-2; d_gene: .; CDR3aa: CASSLNSGNKRYGYTF; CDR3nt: TGCGCCAGCAGTTTGAACTCGGGGAACAAGCGCTATGGCTACACCTTC
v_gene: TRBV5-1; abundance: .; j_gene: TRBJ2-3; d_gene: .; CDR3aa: CASSLSRGSDTQYF; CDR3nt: TGCGCCAGCAGCTTGAGCAGGGGATCGGATACGCAGTATTTT
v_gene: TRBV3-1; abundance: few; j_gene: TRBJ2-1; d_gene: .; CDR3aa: CASSQGDEQFF; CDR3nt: TGTGCCAGCAGCCAGGGAGATGAGCAGTTCTTC
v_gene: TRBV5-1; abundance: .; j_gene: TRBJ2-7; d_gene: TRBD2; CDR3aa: CASSKSGGTYEQYF; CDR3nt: TGCGCCAGCAGCAAGAGCGGGGGGACCTACGAGCAGTACTTC
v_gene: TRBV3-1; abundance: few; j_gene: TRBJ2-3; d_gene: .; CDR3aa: CASSQGVKGLTDTQYF; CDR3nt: TGTGCCAGCAGCCAAGGGGTTAAGGGTCTCACAGATACGCAGTATTTT
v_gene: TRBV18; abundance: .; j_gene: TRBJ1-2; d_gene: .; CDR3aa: CASSPGASNYGYTF; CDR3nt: TGTGCCAGCTCACCTGGGGCAAGTAACTATGGCTACACCTTC
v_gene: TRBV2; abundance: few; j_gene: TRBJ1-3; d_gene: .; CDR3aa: CASLPGFGNTIYF; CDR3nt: TGTGCCAGCCTGCCGGGCTTCGGAAACACCATATATTTT
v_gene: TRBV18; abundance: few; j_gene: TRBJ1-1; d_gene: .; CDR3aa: CASSQTGENTEAFF; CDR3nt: TGTGCCAGCTCACAGACGGGGGAGAACACTGAAGCTTTCTTT
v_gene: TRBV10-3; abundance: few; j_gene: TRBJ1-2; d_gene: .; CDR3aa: CAISGADGYTF; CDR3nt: TGTGCCATCAGTGGGGCTGATGGCTACACCTTC
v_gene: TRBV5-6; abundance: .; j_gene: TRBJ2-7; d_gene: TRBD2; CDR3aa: CASSSLTPGLAGGPWEQYF; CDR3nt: TGTGCCAGCAGCTCCCTAACCCCGGGACTAGCGGGAGGGCCGTGGGAGCAGTACTTC
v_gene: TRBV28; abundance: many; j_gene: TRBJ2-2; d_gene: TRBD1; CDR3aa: CASTDRAVTGELFF; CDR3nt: TGTGCCAGCACTGACAGGGCGGTCACCGGGGAGCTGTTTTTT
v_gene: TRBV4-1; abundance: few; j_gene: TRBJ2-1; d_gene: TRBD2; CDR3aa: CASSQYLSGSRDEQFF; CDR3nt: TGCGCCAGCAGCCAATACCTTAGCGGGAGCCGGGATGAGCAGTTCTTC
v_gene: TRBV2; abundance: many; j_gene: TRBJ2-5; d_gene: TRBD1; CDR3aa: CATSDARDRVETQYF; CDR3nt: TGTGCCACCAGCGACGCACGGGACAGGGTGGAGACCCAGTACTTC
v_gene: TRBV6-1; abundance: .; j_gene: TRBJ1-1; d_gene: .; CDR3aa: CASRGQPGTEAFF; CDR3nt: TGTGCCAGCAGGGGCCAACCTGGCACTGAAGCTTTCTTT
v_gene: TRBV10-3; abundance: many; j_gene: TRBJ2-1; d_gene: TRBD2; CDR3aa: CAISESREGREQFF; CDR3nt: TGTGCCATCAGTGAAAGTCGGGAGGGCCGGGAGCAGTTCTTC
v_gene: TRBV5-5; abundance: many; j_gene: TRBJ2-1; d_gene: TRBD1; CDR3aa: CASSTGTGRYNEQFF; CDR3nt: TGTGCCAGCAGCACCGGGACAGGGCGATACAATGAGCAGTTCTTC
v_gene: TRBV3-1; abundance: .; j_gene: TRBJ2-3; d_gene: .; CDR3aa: CASSQGDLDTQYF; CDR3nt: TGTGCCAGCAGCCAGGGGGATTTGGATACGCAGTATTTT
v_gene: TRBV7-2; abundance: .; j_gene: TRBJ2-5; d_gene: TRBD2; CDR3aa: CASSQGILAGGTQETQYF; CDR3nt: TGTGCCAGCAGTCAAGGGATCCTAGCGGGGGGTACACAAGAGACCCAGTACTTC
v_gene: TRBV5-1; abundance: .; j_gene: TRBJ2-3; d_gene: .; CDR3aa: CASSFLDHRPSLDTQYF; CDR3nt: TGCGCCAGCAGCTTCCTCGACCACAGACCCTCACTAGATACGCAGTATTTT